This TCR beta chain was sequenced in a study of cytomegalovirus exposure and HLA in healthy donors. The PCR employed 60 Vbeta primers together with 13 Jbeta primers. The repertoire was sequenced with immunoSEQ multiplex PCR; TCRdb's copy has only in-frame clones and lacks some. The data hold about 190,000 clones, with about 85% observed a single time. Whole-study findings and limits: Common viral pathogens seemed to be connected with several of the most significant clusters, according to a later analysis.

Trimming cost V 5 bases and J 6 bases, with 9 bases left between them. The CDR3 is made up of 12 amino acids. The germline CDR1 and CDR2 sequences are SGHTA and FQGTGA. About this clone: Its target is not known.

The clonotype comes from a woman aged 45 to 65 in good health and CMV-seronegative. This chain links TRBV7-3 with TRBJ2-3; tentatively, D is TRBD1 (6 bases). The specimen sequenced was PBMCs. DNA for the CDR3: TGTGCCAGCAGCCCAGGGGCGGATACGCAGTATTTT. This translates into CASSPGADTQYF.